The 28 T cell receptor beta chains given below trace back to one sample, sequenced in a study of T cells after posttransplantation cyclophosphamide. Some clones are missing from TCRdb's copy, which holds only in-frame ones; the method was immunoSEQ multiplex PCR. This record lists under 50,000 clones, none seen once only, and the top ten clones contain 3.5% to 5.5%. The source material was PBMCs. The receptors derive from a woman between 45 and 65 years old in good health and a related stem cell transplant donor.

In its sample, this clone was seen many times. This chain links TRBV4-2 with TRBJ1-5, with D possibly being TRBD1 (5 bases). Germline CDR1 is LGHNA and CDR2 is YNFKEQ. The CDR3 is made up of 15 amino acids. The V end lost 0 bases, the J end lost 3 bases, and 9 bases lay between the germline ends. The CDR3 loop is CASSQEGRDNQPQHF. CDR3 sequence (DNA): TGTGCCAGCAGCCAAGAGGGCAGGGACAATCAGCCCCAGCATTTT.

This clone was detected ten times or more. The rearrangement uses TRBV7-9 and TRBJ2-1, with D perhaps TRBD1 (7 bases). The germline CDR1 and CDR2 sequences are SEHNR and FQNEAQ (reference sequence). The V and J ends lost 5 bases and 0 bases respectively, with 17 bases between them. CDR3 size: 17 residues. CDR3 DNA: TGTGCCAGCAGCCGCGGGGACAGCTTCACCTCCTACAATGAGCAGTTCTTC. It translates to CASSRGDSFTSYNEQFF.

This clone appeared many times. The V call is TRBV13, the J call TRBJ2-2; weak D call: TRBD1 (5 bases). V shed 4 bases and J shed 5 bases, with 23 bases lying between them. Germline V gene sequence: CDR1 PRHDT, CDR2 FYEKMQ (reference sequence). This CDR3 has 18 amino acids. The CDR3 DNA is TGTGCCAGCAGCTCGCCCGGCGCCACAGGTCGCGTGACCGGGGAGCTGTTTTTT. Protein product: CASSSPGATGRVTGELFF.

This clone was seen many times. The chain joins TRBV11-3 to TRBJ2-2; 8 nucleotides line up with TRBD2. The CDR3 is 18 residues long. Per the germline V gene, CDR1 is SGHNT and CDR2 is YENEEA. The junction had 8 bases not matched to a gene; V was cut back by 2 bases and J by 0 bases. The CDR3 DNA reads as TGTGCCAGCAGCTTACCCCGGGGGGGGACCGCGAACACCGGGGAGCTGTTTTTT. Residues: CASSLPRGGTANTGELFF.

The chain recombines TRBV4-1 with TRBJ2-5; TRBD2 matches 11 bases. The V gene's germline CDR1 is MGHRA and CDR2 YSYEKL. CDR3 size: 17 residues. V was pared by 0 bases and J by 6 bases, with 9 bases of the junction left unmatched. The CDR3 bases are TGCGCCAGCAGCCAAGATTATTCTAGCGGGGGGTCCAAGACCCAGTACTTC. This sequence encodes CASSQDYSSGGSKTQYF.

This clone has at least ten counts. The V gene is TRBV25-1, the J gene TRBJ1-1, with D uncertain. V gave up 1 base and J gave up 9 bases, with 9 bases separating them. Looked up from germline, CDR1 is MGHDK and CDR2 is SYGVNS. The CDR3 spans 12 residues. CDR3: CASSEWEGKAFF. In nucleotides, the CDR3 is TGTGCCAGCAGTGAATGGGAGGGTAAAGCTTTCTTT.

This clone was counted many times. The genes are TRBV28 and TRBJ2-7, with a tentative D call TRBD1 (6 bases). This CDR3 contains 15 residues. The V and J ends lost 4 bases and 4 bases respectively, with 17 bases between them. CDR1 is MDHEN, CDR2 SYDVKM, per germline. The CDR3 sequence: CASSSTYRVGYEQYF. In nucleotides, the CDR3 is TGTGCCAGCAGTTCTACATACAGGGTTGGGTACGAGCAGTACTTC.

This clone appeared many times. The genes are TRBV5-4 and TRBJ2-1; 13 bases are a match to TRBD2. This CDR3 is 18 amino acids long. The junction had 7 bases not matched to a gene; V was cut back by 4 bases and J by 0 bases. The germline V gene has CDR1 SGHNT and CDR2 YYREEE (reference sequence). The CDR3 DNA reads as TGTGCCAGCAGCACCTTTACTAGCGGGGGGGCCTCCTACAATGAGCAGTTCTTC. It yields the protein CASSTFTSGGASYNEQFF. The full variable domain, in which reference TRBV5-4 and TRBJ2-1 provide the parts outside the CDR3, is ETGVTQSPTHLIKTRGQQVTLRCSSQSGHNTVSWYQQALGQGPQFIFQYYREEENGRGNFPPRFSGLQFPNYSSELNVNALELDDSALYLCASSTFTSGGASYNEQFFGPGTRLTVL.

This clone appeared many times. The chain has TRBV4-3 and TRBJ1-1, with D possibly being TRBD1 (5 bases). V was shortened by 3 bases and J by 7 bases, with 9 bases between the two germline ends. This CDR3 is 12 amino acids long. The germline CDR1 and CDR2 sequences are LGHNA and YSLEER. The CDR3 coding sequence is TGCGCCAGCAGCCATAGGGGCCGTGAAGCTTTCTTT. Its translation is CASSHRGREAFF.

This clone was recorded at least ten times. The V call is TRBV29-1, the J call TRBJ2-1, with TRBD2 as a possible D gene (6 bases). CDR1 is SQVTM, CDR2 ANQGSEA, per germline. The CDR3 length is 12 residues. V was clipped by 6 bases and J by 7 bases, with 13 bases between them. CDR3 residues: CSVSHGGNEQFF. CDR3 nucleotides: TGCAGCGTATCACACGGGGGAAATGAGCAGTTCTTC.

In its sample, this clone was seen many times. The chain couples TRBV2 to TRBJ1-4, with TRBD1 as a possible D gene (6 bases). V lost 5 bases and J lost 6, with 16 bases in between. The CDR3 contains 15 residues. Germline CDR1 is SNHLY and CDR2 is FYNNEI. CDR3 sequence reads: CASSNTGLFDEKLFF. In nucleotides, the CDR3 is TGTGCCAGCAGTAACACAGGGTTATTCGATGAAAAACTGTTTTTT. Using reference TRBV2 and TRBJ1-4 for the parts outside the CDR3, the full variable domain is EPEVTQTPSHQVTQMGQEVILRCVPISNHLYFYWYRQILGQKVEFLVSFYNNEISEKSEIFDDQFSVERPDGSNFTLKIRSTKLEDSAMYFCASSNTGLFDEKLFFGSGTQLSVL.

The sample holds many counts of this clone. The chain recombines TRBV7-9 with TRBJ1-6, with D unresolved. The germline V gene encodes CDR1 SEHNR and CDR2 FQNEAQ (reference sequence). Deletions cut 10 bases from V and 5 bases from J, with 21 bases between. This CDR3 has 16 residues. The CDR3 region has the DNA TGTGCCACCCCTGGAGGCGGCGGCGGAAATAATTCACCCCTCCACTTT. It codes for CATPGGGGGNNSPLHF. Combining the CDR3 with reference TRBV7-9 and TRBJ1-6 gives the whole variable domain DTGVSQNPRHKITKRGQNVTFRCDPISEHNRLYWYRQTLGQGPEFLTYFQNEAQLEKSRLLSDRFSAERPKGSFSTLEIQRTEQGDSAMYLCATPGGGGGNNSPLHFGNGTRLTVT.

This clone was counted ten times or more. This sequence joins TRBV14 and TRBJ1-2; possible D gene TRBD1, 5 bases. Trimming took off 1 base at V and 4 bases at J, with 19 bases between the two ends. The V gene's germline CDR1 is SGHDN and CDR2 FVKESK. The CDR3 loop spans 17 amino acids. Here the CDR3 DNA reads TGTGCCAGCAGCCAAGCTATCACAGGATCGCTATTCTATGGCTACACCTTC. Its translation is CASSQAITGSLFYGYTF.

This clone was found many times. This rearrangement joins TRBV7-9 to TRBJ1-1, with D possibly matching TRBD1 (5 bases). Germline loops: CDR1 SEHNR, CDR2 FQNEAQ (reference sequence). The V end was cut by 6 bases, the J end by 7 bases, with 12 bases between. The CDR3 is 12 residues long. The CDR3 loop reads CASRRWGGEAFF. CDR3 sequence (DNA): TGTGCCAGCAGGAGGTGGGGGGGTGAAGCTTTCTTT. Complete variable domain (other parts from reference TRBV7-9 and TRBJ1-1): DTGVSQNPRHKITKRGQNVTFRCDPISEHNRLYWYRQTLGQGPEFLTYFQNEAQLEKSRLLSDRFSAERPKGSFSTLEIQRTEQGDSAMYLCASRRWGGEAFFGQGTRLTVV.

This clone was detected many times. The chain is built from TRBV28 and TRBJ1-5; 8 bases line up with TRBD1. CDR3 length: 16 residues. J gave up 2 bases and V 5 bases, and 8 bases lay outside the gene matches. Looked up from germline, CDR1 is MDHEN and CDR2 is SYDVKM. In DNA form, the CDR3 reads TGTGCCAGCAGTGTCCCGACAGGGGAGGGCAATCAGCCCCAGCATTTT. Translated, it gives CASSVPTGEGNQPQHF.

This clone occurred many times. This chain's CDR3 is CASSRDRASYNEQFF. The CDR3 DNA reads as TGTGCCAGCAGTCGGGACAGAGCTTCCTACAATGAGCAGTTCTTC. The chain has TRBV2 and TRBJ2-1, with TRBD1 matching 7 bases. The germline CDR1 and CDR2 sequences are SNHLY and FYNNEI. Germline trimming cut 5 bases from V and 1 base from J; bases unmatched to any gene: 5. The CDR3 runs 15 residues.

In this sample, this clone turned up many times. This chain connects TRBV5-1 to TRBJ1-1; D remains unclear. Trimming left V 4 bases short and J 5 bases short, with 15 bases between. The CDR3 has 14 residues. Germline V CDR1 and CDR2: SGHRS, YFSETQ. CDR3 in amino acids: CASSGYGTGTEAFF. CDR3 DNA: TGCGCCAGCAGCGGCTACGGTACGGGGACTGAAGCTTTCTTT.

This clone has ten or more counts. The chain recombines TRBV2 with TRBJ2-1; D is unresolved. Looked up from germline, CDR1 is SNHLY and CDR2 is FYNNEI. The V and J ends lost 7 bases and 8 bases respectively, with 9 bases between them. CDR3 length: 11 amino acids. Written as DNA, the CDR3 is TGTGCCAGCACTATAAGCGATGAGCAGTTCTTC. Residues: CASTISDEQFF.

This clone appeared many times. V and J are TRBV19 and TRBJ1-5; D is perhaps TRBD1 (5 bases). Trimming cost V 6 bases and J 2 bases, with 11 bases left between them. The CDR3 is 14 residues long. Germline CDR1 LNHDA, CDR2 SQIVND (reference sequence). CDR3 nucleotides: TGTGCCAGTAGACCGGGACTAGGCAATCAGCCCCAGCATTTT. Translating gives CASRPGLGNQPQHF.

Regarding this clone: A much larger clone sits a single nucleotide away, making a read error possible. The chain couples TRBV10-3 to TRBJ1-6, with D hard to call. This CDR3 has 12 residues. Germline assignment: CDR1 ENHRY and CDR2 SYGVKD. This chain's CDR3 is CAVREEQTPLHF. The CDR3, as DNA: TGTGCCGTCAGAGAGGAACAAACACCCCTCCACTTT.

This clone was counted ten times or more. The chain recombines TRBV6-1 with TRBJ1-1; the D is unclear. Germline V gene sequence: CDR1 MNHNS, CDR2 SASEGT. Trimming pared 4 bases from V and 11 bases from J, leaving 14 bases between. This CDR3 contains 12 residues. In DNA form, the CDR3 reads TGTGCCAGCAGTGGATGGGCCATAAGCGCTTTCTTT. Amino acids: CASSGWAISAFF.

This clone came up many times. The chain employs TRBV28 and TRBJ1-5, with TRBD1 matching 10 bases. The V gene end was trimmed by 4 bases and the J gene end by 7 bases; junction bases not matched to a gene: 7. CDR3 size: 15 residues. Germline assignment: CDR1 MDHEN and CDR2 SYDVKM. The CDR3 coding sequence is TGTGCCAGCAGTTCCCCGGACAGGGGGTTCCAGCCCCAGCATTTT. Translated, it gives CASSSPDRGFQPQHF.

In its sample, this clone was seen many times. The CDR3 nucleotides read TGTGCCAGCAGCTTGAGGACAGTTGAACTAGCCAAAAACATTCAGTACTTC. This sequence encodes CASSLRTVELAKNIQYF. This chain joins TRBV7-8 and TRBJ2-4, with a possible D match to TRBD1 (6 bases). Germline CDR1 reads SGHVS; CDR2 reads FQNEAQ. V gave up 3 bases and J gave up 0 bases, with 15 bases separating them. The CDR3 sequence is 17 residues long.

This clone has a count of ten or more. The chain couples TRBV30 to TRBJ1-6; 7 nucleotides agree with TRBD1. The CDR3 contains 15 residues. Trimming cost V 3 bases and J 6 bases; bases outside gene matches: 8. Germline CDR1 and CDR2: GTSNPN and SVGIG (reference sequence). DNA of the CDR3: TGTGCCTGGAGGGGCCGACAGGGCCCTAATTCACCCCTCCACTTT. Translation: CAWRGRQGPNSPLHF.

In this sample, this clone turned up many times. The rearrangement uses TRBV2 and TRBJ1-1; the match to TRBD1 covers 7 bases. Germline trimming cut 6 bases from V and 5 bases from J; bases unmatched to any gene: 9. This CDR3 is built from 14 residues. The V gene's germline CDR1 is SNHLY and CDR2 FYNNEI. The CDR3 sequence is CASSPTGVGTEAFF. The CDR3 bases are TGTGCCAGCAGCCCTACAGGGGTCGGGACTGAAGCTTTCTTT.

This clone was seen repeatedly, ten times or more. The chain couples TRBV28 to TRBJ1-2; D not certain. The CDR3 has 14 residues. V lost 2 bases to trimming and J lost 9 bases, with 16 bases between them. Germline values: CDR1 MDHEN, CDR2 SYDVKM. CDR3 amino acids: CASSLMTSSRSYTF. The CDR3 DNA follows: TGTGCCAGCAGTTTAATGACCTCCTCTAGGAGCTACACCTTC.

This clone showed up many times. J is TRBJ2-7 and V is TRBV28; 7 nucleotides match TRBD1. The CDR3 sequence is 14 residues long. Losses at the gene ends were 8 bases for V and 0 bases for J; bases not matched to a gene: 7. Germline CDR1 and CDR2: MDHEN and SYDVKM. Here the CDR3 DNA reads TGTGCCAGCGGACGTAGGGGGCTCTCCTACGAGCAGTACTTC. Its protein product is CASGRRGLSYEQYF.

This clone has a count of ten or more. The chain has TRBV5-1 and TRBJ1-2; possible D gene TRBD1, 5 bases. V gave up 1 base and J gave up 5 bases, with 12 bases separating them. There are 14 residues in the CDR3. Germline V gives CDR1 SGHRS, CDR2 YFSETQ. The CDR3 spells CASSLFSTAYGYTF. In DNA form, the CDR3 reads TGCGCCAGCAGCTTGTTTTCGACAGCTTATGGCTACACCTTC.